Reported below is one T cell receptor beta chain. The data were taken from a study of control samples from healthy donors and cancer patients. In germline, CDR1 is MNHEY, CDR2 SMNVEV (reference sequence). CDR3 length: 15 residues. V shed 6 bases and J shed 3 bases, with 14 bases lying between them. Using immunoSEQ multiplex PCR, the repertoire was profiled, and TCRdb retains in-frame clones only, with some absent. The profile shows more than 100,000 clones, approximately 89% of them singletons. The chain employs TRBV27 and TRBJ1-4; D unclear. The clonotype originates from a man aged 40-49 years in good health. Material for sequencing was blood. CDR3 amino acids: CASRNTGRPNEKLFF. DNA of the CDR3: TGTGCCAGCAGGAACACCGGACGTCCTAATGAAAAACTGTTTTTT.